These 31 T cell receptor beta chains were all obtained from the same sample, sequenced in a study of beta chain features in type 1 diabetes (dated 2018 in TCRdb). Antigen specificity for these receptors is unknown. Study-wide findings and limitations: A moderate but significant shortening of TCRB CDR3 length was observed in type 1 diabetes patients in all four CD4+ subsets.

Library method: the immunoSEQ multiplex PCR assay. The High Capacity cDNA Reverse Transcription Kit was used to reverse transcribe all of the isolated RNA, meaning that expressed TCRB transcripts were what got sequenced. This immuneACCESS table, as held by TCRdb, lists in-frame sequences with V and J called but not all clones. Of the missing ones, under half trace to an unresolved V gene in checked studies; the others have no known cause. Present in this sample are hundreds of thousands of clones, about an eighth of which were seen just once. The ten largest account for 0.02% to 0.025% of the sample. The sequencing input was naive CD4+ T cells from blood. Reading the label with the study, this specimen's cell subset or site is: true naive CD4+ T cells. The receptors derive from a man aged 18 to 30 with type 1 diabetes.

The chain uses TRBV10-3 and TRBJ1-1; possibly TRBD1 for D (5 bases). The germline V and J ends were trimmed by 6 bases and 7 bases, with 12 bases remaining between them. The CDR3 spans 12 residues. The V gene's germline CDR1 is ENHRY and CDR2 SYGVKD. CDR3 loop: CAISVDRLEAFF. The CDR3 bases are TGTGCCATCAGCGTTGACAGACTTGAAGCTTTCTTT.

This chain connects TRBV6-1 to TRBJ1-6; TRBD1 aligns across 8 bases. The CDR3 contains 16 residues. V dropped 3 bases and J dropped 6; count of bases not matched to a gene: 7. Per germline, CDR1 MNHNS and CDR2 SASEGT. CDR3 DNA: TGTGCCAGCAGTGATTTACAGGGGGTCCTTAATTCACCCCTCCACTTT. Amino acids: CASSDLQGVLNSPLHF.

This clone was seen a handful of times. The chain links TRBV30 to TRBJ2-1; D assignment may be TRBD1 or TRBD2 (5 bases each). Between the trimmed V and J ends, which lost 5 bases and 4 bases, there was a span of 9 bases. Germline assignment: CDR1 GTSNPN and CDR2 SVGIG (reference sequence). The CDR3 is made up of 12 amino acids. For the CDR3, the DNA is TGTGCCTGGGGGACCAATTACAATGAGCAGTTCTTC. Protein sequence: CAWGTNYNEQFF.

The table lists this clone with a few counts. The CDR3 is CASGFIDNEQFF. DNA of the CDR3: TGTGCTAGTGGTTTCATAGACAATGAGCAGTTCTTC. The chain couples TRBV12-5 to TRBJ2-1, with no clear D. This CDR3 contains 12 residues. Trimming pared 3 bases from V and 5 bases from J, leaving 5 bases between. Germline V CDR1 and CDR2: LGHNT, FRNRAP.

This sequence joins TRBV4-2 and TRBJ1-3, with unresolved D. CDR3 length: 12 amino acids. Germline CDR1 reads LGHNA; CDR2 reads YNFKEQ. V was clipped by 4 bases and J by 0 bases, with 1 base between them. Written as DNA, the CDR3 is TGTGCCAGCAGCCTCTCTGGAAACACCATATATTTT. It encodes CASSLSGNTIYF.

This chain uses TRBV7-6 with TRBJ2-6; D is tentatively TRBD1 or TRBD2 (5 bases each). Trimming took off 5 bases at V and 4 bases at J, with 21 bases between the two ends. Germline V gene lookup returns CDR1 SGHVS and CDR2 FNYEAQ. The CDR3 totals 18 residues. CDR3 region: CASSPRGSLTSGANVLTF. The CDR3 nucleotides are TGTGCCAGCAGCCCGAGGGGCAGTCTGACCTCCGGGGCCAACGTCCTGACTTTC.

The chain uses TRBV7-3 and TRBJ2-1, with D unclear. Trimming took off 2 bases at V and 0 bases at J, with 14 bases between the two ends. The V gene's germline CDR1 is SGHTA and CDR2 FQGTGA. CDR3 size: 17 residues. In DNA, the CDR3 is TGTGCCAGCAGCTTATGGGCGGCGCCCAGCTCCTACAATGAGCAGTTCTTC. It translates to CASSLWAAPSSYNEQFF.

This clone came up a few times. V gene TRBV30 combines with J gene TRBJ1-2; D not certain. The CDR3 length is 12 residues. Trimming stripped 7 bases from V and 4 bases from J, with 13 bases between. Germline CDR1 reads GTSNPN; CDR2 reads SVGIG (reference sequence). CDR3 loop: CALRQTIYGYTF. CDR3 bases: TGTGCCTTAAGGCAGACAATCTATGGCTACACCTTC.

This clone appeared a few times. The chain has TRBV2 and TRBJ1-5; D gene ambiguous. Per the germline V gene, CDR1 is SNHLY and CDR2 is FYNNEI. The V and J ends lost 6 bases and 7 bases respectively, with 13 bases between them. The length of the CDR3 is 13 residues. The CDR3 nucleotides are TGTGCCAGCAGCCCTGTGGGATTCCAGCCCCAGCATTTT. Its translation: CASSPVGFQPQHF.

This clone was counted only a few times. This rearrangement joins TRBV30 to TRBJ2-7; the D gene is possibly TRBD1 (5 bases). This CDR3 region has 14 residues. With 3 bases removed from V and 2 bases from J, the gap between germline ends came to 14 bases. The V gene's germline CDR1 is GTSNPN and CDR2 SVGIG (reference sequence). The CDR3 DNA reads as TGTGCCTGGAGCAGGGTTCCTGGGGCCTACGAGCAGTACTTC. Translating gives CAWSRVPGAYEQYF.

This clone was observed a few times. The V and J genes are TRBV2 and TRBJ1-2; 7 bases fit TRBD1. The CDR3 sequence is 14 residues long. J lost 4 bases, V lost 5 bases, and 7 bases had no gene match. Germline V CDR1 and CDR2: SNHLY, FYNNEI. DNA of the CDR3: TGTGCCAGCAGTACCGGGACAGACACCTATGGCTACACCTTC. Translated: CASSTGTDTYGYTF.

This clone was counted between two and nine times. This rearrangement joins TRBV19 to TRBJ1-1; 9 nucleotides agree with TRBD1. The CDR3 extends over 14 amino acids. With V trimmed by 5 bases and J by 6 bases, 7 bases remained unmatched. Germline values: CDR1 LNHDA, CDR2 SQIVND (reference sequence). In nucleotides, the CDR3 is TGTGCCAGTAGTGCGGGACAGGGTGGAGCTGAAGCTTTCTTT. It codes for CASSAGQGGAEAFF.

This clone was seen once. The chain employs TRBV9 and TRBJ1-2; D unclear. The V end lost 4 bases, the J end lost 5 bases, and 12 bases lay between the germline ends. The CDR3 totals 13 residues. Germline CDR1 and CDR2: SGDLS and YYNGEE. The CDR3 bases are TGTGCCAGCAGCCCGTCGACGGTTTATGGCTACACCTTC. Encoded protein: CASSPSTVYGYTF.

This clone was observed a handful of times. The genes are TRBV30 and TRBJ1-2; the D gene is possibly TRBD1 (6 bases). The CDR3 is 13 amino acids. V was pared by 0 bases and J by 8 bases, with 13 bases between. Germline V CDR1 and CDR2: GTSNPN, SVGIG (reference sequence). CDR3 loop: CAWSVVGATGYTF. Written as DNA, the CDR3 is TGTGCCTGGAGTGTCGTGGGGGCCACGGGCTACACCTTC. Full variable domain (missing parts from reference TRBV30 and TRBJ1-2): SQTIHQWPATLVQPVGSPLSLECTVEGTSNPNLYWYRQAAGRGLQLLFYSVGIGQISSEVPQNLSASRPQDRQFILSSKKLLLSDSGFYLCAWSVVGATGYTFGSGTRLTVV.

This clone was seen a handful of times. The chain joins TRBV10-3 to TRBJ2-3; D not certain. CDR1 is ENHRY, CDR2 SYGVKD, per germline. This CDR3 spans 13 amino acids. V shed 8 bases and J shed 2 bases, with 11 bases lying between them. The CDR3 sequence is CAIGRQDTDTQYF. As DNA, the CDR3 is TGTGCCATCGGCAGGCAAGACACAGATACGCAGTATTTT.

The chain has TRBV11-3 and TRBJ2-1; TRBD2 might be the D (6 bases). V lost 1 base to trimming and J lost 0 bases, with 10 bases between them. Germline V CDR1 and CDR2: SGHNT, YENEEA. The CDR3 totals 16 residues. The CDR3 spells CASSLGDSSSYNEQFF. CDR3 DNA: TGTGCCAGCAGCTTAGGGGACTCAAGCTCCTACAATGAGCAGTTCTTC. The whole variable domain, filled in from reference TRBV11-3 and TRBJ2-1, reads EAGVVQSPRYKIIEKKQPVAFWCNPISGHNTLYWYLQNLGQGPELLIRYENEEAVDDSQLPKDRFSAERLKGVDSTLKIQPAELGDSAVYLCASSLGDSSSYNEQFFGPGTRLTVL.

This chain links TRBV30 with TRBJ1-1; D gene unclear. V was trimmed by 4 bases and J by 3 bases, leaving 6 bases between them. From germline, CDR1 is GTSNPN and CDR2 SVGIG (reference sequence). This CDR3 comprises 11 residues. DNA of the CDR3: TGTGCCTGGAAGCAGTACACTGAAGCTTTCTTT. Amino acid sequence: CAWKQYTEAFF.

In this sample, this clone turned up a few times. CDR3 region: CASSVQGARETQYF. The CDR3 DNA reads as TGTGCCAGCAGTGTCCAGGGGGCGAGGGAGACCCAGTACTTC. This chain uses TRBV6-1 with TRBJ2-5, with 8 bases matching TRBD1. Trimming at V came to 4 bases and at J to 5 bases, leaving 6 bases not matched to a gene. The CDR3 runs to 14 residues. Germline CDR1 MNHNS, CDR2 SASEGT.

CDR3 bases: TGTGCCAGCAGCCTTCAACTCGGGGGCCACACAGATACGCAGTATTTT. Translating it yields CASSLQLGGHTDTQYF. V usage is TRBV14 and J usage is TRBJ2-3; D is perhaps TRBD1 or TRBD2 (6 bases each). CDR1 is SGHDN, CDR2 FVKESK, per germline. V was trimmed by 4 bases and J by 2 bases, leaving 16 bases between them. The CDR3 runs 16 residues.

This clone appeared a few times. DNA of the CDR3: TGCGCCAGCAGCCGTATCTCGAGTCTCTATGGCTACACCTTC. Protein product: CASSRISSLYGYTF. This rearrangement joins TRBV4-1 to TRBJ1-2; no definite D call. Germline V gene sequence: CDR1 MGHRA, CDR2 YSYEKL. The CDR3 spans 14 residues. The V gene lost 4 bases and the J gene lost 4 bases, with 13 bases spanning the gap.

V and J are TRBV9 and TRBJ2-1, with 7 positions matching TRBD2. This CDR3 region has 17 residues. Trimming cost V 2 bases and J 6 bases; bases outside gene matches: 14. In germline, CDR1 is SGDLS, CDR2 YYNGEE. The CDR3 here is CASSVSYMFGGGNEQFF. The CDR3 DNA sequence: TGTGCCAGCAGCGTCTCGTATATGTTCGGCGGGGGCAATGAGCAGTTCTTC.

This clone came up a few times. The chain couples TRBV5-4 to TRBJ2-3, with D perhaps TRBD1 or TRBD2 (5 bases each). The germline V and J ends were trimmed by 2 bases and 2 bases, with 15 bases remaining between them. Germline V gene lookup returns CDR1 SGHNT and CDR2 YYREEE (reference sequence). CDR3 length: 16 amino acids. CDR3 in DNA: TGTGCCAGCAGCTTTGAAGGGGACCCATTCACAGATACGCAGTATTTT. Its translation: CASSFEGDPFTDTQYF.

The CDR3 nucleotides are TGTGCCAGCAGCTTAGGCCTAGCGGGGGATGAGCAGTTCTTC. It yields the protein CASSLGLAGDEQFF. The rearrangement links TRBV7-3 to TRBJ2-1; the match to TRBD2 covers 10 bases. Germline loops: CDR1 SGHTA, CDR2 FQGTGA. CDR3 length: 14 residues. The V gene end was trimmed by 2 bases and the J gene end by 8 bases; junction bases not matched to a gene: 3.

This clone has a handful of counts. The V gene is TRBV10-3, the J gene TRBJ2-1; either TRBD1 or TRBD2 may fit D (6 bases each). V was shortened by 0 bases and J by 8 bases, with 11 bases between the two germline ends. Per the germline V gene, CDR1 is ENHRY and CDR2 is SYGVKD. The CDR3 sequence is 14 residues long. CDR3 in DNA: TGTGCCATCAGTGAGTCAACGGGGGCCGATGAGCAGTTCTTC. Protein product: CAISESTGADEQFF.

In its sample, this clone was seen a few times. This chain connects TRBV4-1 to TRBJ1-1; D gene unclear. Germline V CDR1 and CDR2: MGHRA, YSYEKL. V lost 0 bases to trimming and J lost 6 bases, with 11 bases between them. The CDR3 totals 14 residues. The CDR3 coding sequence is TGCGCCAGCAGCCAAGAGCTCCGCGGGGCTGAAGCTTTCTTT. Protein sequence: CASSQELRGAEAFF.

About this clone: Other nucleotide sequences in the sample specify the same CDR3. This chain links TRBV27 with TRBJ1-3; D is uncertain. Germline-derived CDR1 and CDR2 are MNHEY and SMNVEV (reference sequence). The length of the CDR3 is 13 residues. V lost 6 bases to trimming and J lost 0 bases, with 6 bases between them. CDR3 DNA: TGTGCCAGCAGGCCGAGCTCTGGAAACACCATATATTTT. Protein sequence: CASRPSSGNTIYF.

The table lists this clone with a few counts. The chain employs TRBV10-3 and TRBJ1-1; no clear D gene. V lost 4 bases and J lost 7, with 7 bases in between. Germline CDR1 is ENHRY and CDR2 is SYGVKD. The CDR3 is 11 amino acids. The CDR3: CAISGGSEAFF. The CDR3 nucleotides read TGTGCCATCAGTGGTGGAAGTGAAGCTTTCTTT.

This clone has just a few counts. V usage is TRBV2 and J usage is TRBJ2-1, with 8 bases fitting TRBD1. The CDR3 length is 15 residues. Germline lookup yields CDR1 SNHLY and CDR2 FYNNEI. The V and J ends lost 1 base and 1 base, in that order; junction bases with no gene match: 0. This chain's CDR3 is CASSEGTGSYNEQFF. In DNA form, the CDR3 reads TGTGCCAGCAGTGAAGGGACAGGGTCCTACAATGAGCAGTTCTTC.

This clone was observed a few times. V usage is TRBV29-1 and J usage is TRBJ2-3, with 8 bases that match TRBD1. Germline assignment: CDR1 SQVTM and CDR2 ANQGSEA. With 7 bases clipped from V and 4 bases from J, the junction kept 7 bases outside the gene matches. This CDR3 comprises 13 residues. The chain's CDR3 is CSAEGQVSDTQYF. The CDR3 coding sequence is TGCAGCGCCGAGGGACAGGTTTCAGATACGCAGTATTTT.

V gene TRBV27 combines with J gene TRBJ1-2; D is unclear. V was pared by 6 bases and J by 4 bases, with 15 bases between. CDR1 and CDR2 (germline): MNHEY, SMNVEV (reference sequence). This CDR3 is built from 14 residues. The CDR3: CASRPDLGGYGYTF. DNA of the CDR3: TGTGCCAGCAGACCCGACCTCGGAGGCTATGGCTACACCTTC.

This clone was counted only a few times. The same CDR3 also results from other DNA sequences found in this sample. The genes are TRBV28 and TRBJ2-5, with D perhaps matching TRBD2 (5 bases). The CDR3 spans 14 residues. The germline V gene encodes CDR1 MDHEN and CDR2 SYDVKM. V lost 3 bases and J 5 bases, leaving 13 bases between the germline ends. The CDR3 spells CASSLGGREETQYF. DNA for the CDR3: TGTGCCAGCAGTTTGGGCGGGCGAGAGGAGACCCAGTACTTC.